This paragraph reports one T cell receptor (beta chain). Produced via immunoSEQ multiplex PCR; TCRdb's table is partial and in-frame only. The data show 150,000 or so clones, around four fifths seen once. The data are from a study of blood T cell repertoires in COVID-19. Study background: Sites in the United States, Italy and Spain provided acute and convalescent COVID-19 samples. Sample material is recorded as cDNA or gDNA derived from T cells, B-cell-depleted T cells, or PBMCs.

This CDR3 is built from 12 residues. V lost 2 bases and J 4 bases, leaving 6 bases between the germline ends. CDR1 is LGHDT, CDR2 YNNKEL, per germline (reference sequence). The sequenced sample consisted of peripheral blood. The rearrangement links TRBV3-1 (or the pseudogene TRBV3-2) to TRBJ2-7; a weak D match, TRBD1 (5 bases). The receptor's source is a human donor in a cohort sampled during active COVID-19. Written as DNA, the CDR3 is TGTGCCAGCAGCCAAACAGGTTACGAGCAGTACTTC. It encodes CASSQTGYEQYF.